This is a list of T cell receptor beta chains from one sample in a study of radiotherapy plus CTLA-4 blockade in lung cancer. Data came from immunoSEQ multiplex PCR; TCRdb stores just in-frame clones and leaves some out. This table has some 64,000 clones, 76% appearing once. The sequencing used peripheral blood, collected from a patient treated with radiotherapy plus ipilimumab. The receptors were sampled from a human donor with non-small cell lung cancer whose response to radiotherapy plus ipilimumab could not be evaluated. Some clones in this sample may be carry-over from other donors' samples. Both conserved end residues are part of each CDR3. The order of the fields is V gene, clone size, D gene, CDR3 length, J gene, CDR3 DNA, CDR3 protein. A D gene is named only where the DNA matches it firmly. A clone size is listed for some rows: how often the clone was seen (once, few, many), or a class if it is expanded.

TRBV6-5	NA	NA	15	TRBJ1-5	TGTGCCAGCAGTTATTCCCACTTGAGCAATCAGCCCCAGCATTTT	CASSYSHLSNQPQHF
TRBV9	NA	TRBD1	16	TRBJ2-2	TGTGCCAGCAGCGGAGGGACAGTTATTAACACCGGGGAGCTGTTTTTT	CASSGGTVINTGELFF
TRBV7-9	NA	NA	13	TRBJ1-6	TGTGCCAGCAGCCCAGGGGATAATTCACCCCTCCACTTT	CASSPGDNSPLHF
TRBV11-2	few	TRBD1	14	TRBJ1-5	TGTGCCAGCAGCTCGGGACAGTTCAACCAGCCCCAGCATTTT	CASSSGQFNQPQHF
TRBV5-5	NA	NA	17	TRBJ1-2	TGTGCCAGCAGCACGATAGGCTCAGGGCAGGAATACTATGGCTACACCTTC	CASSTIGSGQEYYGYTF
TRBV27	NA	NA	14	TRBJ2-1	TGTGCCAGCAGACGTACAGGGTCTTTGAATGAGCAGTTCTTC	CASRRTGSLNEQFF
TRBV15	NA	NA	16	TRBJ2-1	TGTGCCACCAGCAGAGATCCGGGTAGCTCCTACAATGAGCAGTTCTTC	CATSRDPGSSYNEQFF
TRBV5-1	NA	NA	14	TRBJ2-1	TGCGCCAGCCGAGGGGACTTGCTAAGGAATGAGCAGTTCTTC	CASRGDLLRNEQFF
TRBV19	NA	TRBD1	18	TRBJ1-1	TGTGCCAGTAGTATCGAGAGGGGGGGACAGGGGTTCGTCACTGAAGCTTTCTTT	CASSIERGGQGFVTEAFF
TRBV6-1	NA	NA	12	TRBJ1-6	TGTGCCGCCAGCTCCTATAATTCACCCCTCCACTTT	CAASSYNSPLHF
TRBV6-5	NA	NA	13	TRBJ2-1	TGTGCCAGCAGACGACAGGCCTCCAATGAGCAGTTCTTC	CASRRQASNEQFF
TRBV27	NA	NA	16	TRBJ2-7	TGTGCCAGCAGCTGGACTACAGGGGATCTAATCTACGAGCAGTACTTC	CASSWTTGDLIYEQYF
TRBV27	few	TRBD1	14	TRBJ2-5	TGTGCCAGCAGTTACCAGGGGGCGGGAGAGACCCAGTACTTC	CASSYQGAGETQYF
TRBV6-1	NA	TRBD1	16	TRBJ2-2	TGTGCCAGCAGTGCTTGGACAGGGCTGGACACCGGGGAGCTGTTTTTT	CASSAWTGLDTGELFF
TRBV27	few	TRBD1	16	TRBJ2-7	TGTGCCAGCAGTTTAAATCTTGGGACAGCTTACTACGAGCAGTACTTC	CASSLNLGTAYYEQYF
TRBV4-1	NA	NA	16	TRBJ1-4	TGCGCCAGCAGCCAAGATCTGGGGGCCACTGGGGAAAAACTGTTTTTT	CASSQDLGATGEKLFF
TRBV6-5	few	NA	15	TRBJ1-5	TGTGCCAGCAGCTGGGAGGGGCCTAGCAATCAGCCCCAGCATTTT	CASSWEGPSNQPQHF
TRBV7-2	NA	TRBD2	14	TRBJ2-2	TGTGCCAGCAGCCTGACTAGCGGAACCGGGGAGCTGTTTTTT	CASSLTSGTGELFF
TRBV18	NA	TRBD1	18	TRBJ1-4	TGTGCCAGCTCACCTCAGGGGGCAAGTCGGCCGGGGACGGGCGGTCTGTTTTTT	CASSPQGASRPGTGGLFF
TRBV7-2	once	TRBD1	12	TRBJ2-7	TGTGCCAGCAGCCTCCAAGGACAGGAGAAGTACTTC	CASSLQGQEKYF
TRBV2	NA	NA	14	TRBJ2-3	TGTGCCAGCAGTGACCCCACGGTCATGGATACGCAGTATTTT	CASSDPTVMDTQYF
TRBV5-1	NA	TRBD1	14	TRBJ1-5	TGCGCCAGCAGCTTGACGACAGGGGATCAGCCCCAGCATTTT	CASSLTTGDQPQHF
TRBV6-5	once	NA	16	TRBJ1-2	TGTGCCAGCAGTTCGATCTCGACATCAGCTAACTATGGCTACACCTTC	CASSSISTSANYGYTF
TRBV27	NA	NA	13	TRBJ2-3	TGTGCCAGCAGTTGGGGGGGGCTAGATACGCAGTATTTT	CASSWGGLDTQYF
TRBV28	NA	NA	15	TRBJ1-3	TGTGCCAGCAGCTCCACCTGGAGCTCTGGAAACACCATATATTTT	CASSSTWSSGNTIYF
TRBV30	NA	NA	14	TRBJ1-2	TGTGCCTGGAGTAACCGCCCAGTGGACTATGGCTACACCTTC	CAWSNRPVDYGYTF
TRBV6-1	few	TRBD1	13	TRBJ2-7	TGTGCCAGCTCGGACAGGGCGCCTGGGGAGCAGTACTTC	CASSDRAPGEQYF
TRBV14	NA	NA	16	TRBJ1-6	TGTGCCAGCAGCCAAGATCGGGGCGGGGGGTATTCACCCCTCCACTTT	CASSQDRGGGYSPLHF
TRBV30	NA	TRBD2	13	TRBJ2-5	TGTGCCTGGAGTGCGGGGGGGCTGGAGACCCAGTACTTC	CAWSAGGLETQYF
TRBV19	few	NA	15	TRBJ1-5	TGTGCCAGTACAAGAAGCGGGACGGACAATCAGCCCCAGCATTTT	CASTRSGTDNQPQHF
TRBV9	NA	TRBD2	16	TRBJ2-3	TGTGCCAGCAGCGTAGCCAATAGCGGGGGGGCAGATACGCAGTATTTT	CASSVANSGGADTQYF
TRBV2	NA	TRBD1	16	TRBJ2-7	TGTGCCAGCAGTGAAGTAACAGGGGACGGTGCCTACGAGCAGTACTTC	CASSEVTGDGAYEQYF
TRBV6-5	NA	TRBD1	15	TRBJ1-4	TGTGCCAGCAGTTACTTGGCAGGGGGCGATGAAAAACTGTTTTTT	CASSYLAGGDEKLFF
TRBV19	few	TRBD1	13	TRBJ1-2	TGTGCCAGTAGTCTCGGGACAGGGTACGGCTACACCTTC	CASSLGTGYGYTF
TRBV6-6	NA	TRBD1	16	TRBJ1-1	TGTGCCAGCAGTCCCGGCAGGGGGCAACAGAGGACTGAAGCTTTCTTT	CASSPGRGQQRTEAFF
TRBV27	few	NA	15	TRBJ2-6	TGTGCCAGCAGTTCCGAACACTCTGGGGCCAACGTCCTGACTTTC	CASSSEHSGANVLTF
TRBV6-5	NA	NA	14	TRBJ1-5	TGTGCCAGCAGCCAGGAAAAGGGAGGTCAGCCCCAGCATTTT	CASSQEKGGQPQHF
TRBV6-1	NA	NA	12	TRBJ2-1	TGTGCCAGCAGTATTACCTACAATGAGCAGTTCTTC	CASSITYNEQFF
TRBV10-3	NA	TRBD1	15	TRBJ1-5	TGTGCCATCAGTGGAAGACAGGGAGGAAGGCAGCCCCAGCATTTT	CAISGRQGGRQPQHF
TRBV18	NA	TRBD1	18	TRBJ1-2	TGTGCCAGCACCCGCAACCCCGGGACAGGGGGCCCTCCGGGAGGCTACACCTTC	CASTRNPGTGGPPGGYTF
TRBV5-1	few	NA	15	TRBJ2-2	TGCGCCAGCAGCTTGGGTCCAGGGAACACCGGGGAGCTGTTTTTT	CASSLGPGNTGELFF
TRBV5-4	few	NA	15	TRBJ1-1	TGTGCCAGCAGCCAAGATCTGATGGGCGACACTGAAGCTTTCTTT	CASSQDLMGDTEAFF
TRBV5-1	NA	NA	15	TRBJ1-6	TGCGCCAGCAGCTCAAGTAAGGGAGACGGTTCACCCCTCCACTTT	CASSSSKGDGSPLHF
TRBV2	few	TRBD1	20	TRBJ1-6	TGTGCCAGCAGTGAAGCGCGGGACAGGGTTGTGTACTCCTATAATTCACCCCTCCACTTT	CASSEARDRVVYSYNSPLHF
TRBV5-1	NA	NA	15	TRBJ1-5	TGCGCCAGCAGCTCCGACGGGTATAGCAATCAGCCCCAGCATTTT	CASSSDGYSNQPQHF
TRBV5-4	once	NA	14	TRBJ2-3	TGTGCCAGCAGCCAACCACTAGGGTCAGATACGCAGTATTTT	CASSQPLGSDTQYF